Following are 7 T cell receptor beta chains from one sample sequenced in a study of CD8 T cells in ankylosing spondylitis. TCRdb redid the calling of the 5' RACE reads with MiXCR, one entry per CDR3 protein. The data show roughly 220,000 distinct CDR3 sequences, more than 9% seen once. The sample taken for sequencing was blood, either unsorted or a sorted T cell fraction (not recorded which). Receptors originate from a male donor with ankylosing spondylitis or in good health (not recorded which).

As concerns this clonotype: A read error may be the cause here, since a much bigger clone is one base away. DNA for the CDR3: TGCAGTGCTAGGATGGTGGGCGCGGGAAACACAGATACGCAGTATTTT. Amino acid sequence: CSARMVGAGNTDTQYF. The chain recombines TRBV20-1 with TRBJ2-3, with a possible D match to TRBD2 (6 bases). Per the germline V gene, CDR1 is DFQATT and CDR2 is SNEGSKA (reference sequence). The CDR3 extends over 16 amino acids. Trimming cost V 3 bases and J 2 bases, with 18 bases left between them.

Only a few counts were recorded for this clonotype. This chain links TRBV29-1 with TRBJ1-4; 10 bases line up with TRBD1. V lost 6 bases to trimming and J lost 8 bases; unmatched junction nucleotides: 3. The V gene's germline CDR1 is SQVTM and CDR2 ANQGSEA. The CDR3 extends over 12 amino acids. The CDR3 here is CSVRTGGEKLFF. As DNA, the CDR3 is TGCAGCGTCCGGACAGGGGGGGAAAAACTGTTTTTT.

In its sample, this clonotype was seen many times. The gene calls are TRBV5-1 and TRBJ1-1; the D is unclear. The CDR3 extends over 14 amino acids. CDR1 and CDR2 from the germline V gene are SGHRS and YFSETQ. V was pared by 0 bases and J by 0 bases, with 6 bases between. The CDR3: CASSLDAMNTEAFF. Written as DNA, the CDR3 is TGCGCCAGCAGCTTGGATGCCATGAACACTGAAGCTTTCTTT.

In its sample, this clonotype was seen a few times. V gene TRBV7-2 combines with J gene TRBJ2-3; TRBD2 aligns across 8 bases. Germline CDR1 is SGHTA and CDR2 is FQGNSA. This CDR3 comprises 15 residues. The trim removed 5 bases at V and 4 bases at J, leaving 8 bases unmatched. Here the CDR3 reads CASSPNGGDSDTQYF. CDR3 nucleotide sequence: TGTGCCAGCAGCCCAAACGGGGGGGATTCAGATACGCAGTATTTT.

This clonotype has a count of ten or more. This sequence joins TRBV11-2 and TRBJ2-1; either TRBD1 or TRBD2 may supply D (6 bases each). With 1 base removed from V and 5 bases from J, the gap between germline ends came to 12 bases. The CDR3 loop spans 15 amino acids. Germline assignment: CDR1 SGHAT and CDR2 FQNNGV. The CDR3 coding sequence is TGTGCCAGCAGCTTAGCCCGGGGGCGAAACAATGAGCAGTTCTTC. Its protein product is CASSLARGRNNEQFF.

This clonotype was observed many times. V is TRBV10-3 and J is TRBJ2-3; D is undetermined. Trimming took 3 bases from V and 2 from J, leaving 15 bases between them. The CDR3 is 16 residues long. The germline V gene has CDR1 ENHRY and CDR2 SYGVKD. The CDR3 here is CAISDSRKRDTDTQYF. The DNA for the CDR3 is TGTGCCATCAGTGATAGCCGAAAGAGAGACACAGATACGCAGTATTTT.

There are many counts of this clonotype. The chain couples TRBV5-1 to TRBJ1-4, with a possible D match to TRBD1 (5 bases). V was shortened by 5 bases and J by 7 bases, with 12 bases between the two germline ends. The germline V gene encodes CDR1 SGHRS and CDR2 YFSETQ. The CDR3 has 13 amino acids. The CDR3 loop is CASRPGTSEKLFF. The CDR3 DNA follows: TGCGCCAGCAGACCCGGGACCTCTGAAAAACTGTTTTTT.